The 26 T cell receptor beta chains given below trace back to one sample, sequenced in a study of blood T cell repertoires in COVID-19. Assay used: immunoSEQ multiplex PCR; TCRdb lists only in-frame clones, some missing. The data hold 140,000 to 150,000 clones, with about 87% observed a single time. Specimen: peripheral blood. Source of these receptors: a woman in her forties or fifties with acute or convalescent COVID-19.

The CDR3 sequence: CASRGGEYTEAFF. CDR3 coding DNA: TGCGCCAGCAGAGGGGGTGAATACACTGAAGCTTTCTTT. This chain joins TRBV4-1 and TRBJ1-1, with a possible D match to TRBD1 (6 bases). The germline gives CDR1 MGHRA, CDR2 YSYEKL. This CDR3 comprises 13 residues. V was shortened by 6 bases and J by 3 bases, with 11 bases between the two germline ends.

This chain joins TRBV29-1 and TRBJ2-7; weak D call: TRBD1 (6 bases). Germline V gives CDR1 SQVTM, CDR2 ANQGSEA. CDR3 size: 13 residues. Deletions cut 7 bases from V and 3 bases from J, with 16 bases between. This chain's CDR3 is CSACGSGVYEQYF. Written as DNA, the CDR3 is TGCAGCGCCTGCGGTTCAGGGGTCTACGAGCAGTACTTC.

The sample holds one count of this clone. V usage is TRBV11-2 and J usage is TRBJ1-2; 9 bases match TRBD1. The germline V gene has CDR1 SGHAT and CDR2 FQNNGV. With V trimmed by 1 base and J by 4 bases, 10 bases remained unmatched. CDR3 length: 17 amino acids. The CDR3 region has the DNA TGTGCCAGCAGCTTAGTACCCGGGACAGGGCCCTCCTATGGCTACACCTTC. Its protein is CASSLVPGTGPSYGYTF.

The chain uses TRBV4-2 and TRBJ1-2; 11 bases map to TRBD1. In germline, CDR1 is LGHNA, CDR2 YNFKEQ. Unmatched junction bases numbered 6, after V lost 5 bases and J lost 4 bases. This CDR3 comprises 15 residues. Here the CDR3 DNA reads TGTGCCAGCAGCAACCCCGGGACAGGGGGCTATGGCTACACCTTC. Residues: CASSNPGTGGYGYTF.

This clone was observed once. The V call is TRBV18, the J call TRBJ1-2; D gene ambiguous. The germline V gene encodes CDR1 KGHSH and CDR2 LQKENI. The CDR3 runs to 14 residues. V was shortened by 1 base and J by 2 bases, with 8 bases between the two germline ends. CDR3: CASSPRRENYGYTF. CDR3 bases: TGTGCCAGCTCACCACGGAGGGAGAACTATGGCTACACCTTC.

This clone was seen once. This sequence joins TRBV7-2 and TRBJ2-7, with 7 bases fitting TRBD1. Germline V gene data show CDR1 as SGHTA and CDR2 as FQGNSA. The V and J ends lost 5 bases and 1 base, in that order; junction bases with no gene match: 8. The length of the CDR3 is 15 residues. The CDR3 DNA reads as TGTGCCAGCAGCCCCGGGGACAGCACTTCCTACGAGCAGTACTTC. Translation gives CASSPGDSTSYEQYF.

The rearrangement links TRBV7-3 to TRBJ2-1; 7 bases align to TRBD2. The V segment lost 4 bases and the J segment 3 bases; nucleotides outside the gene matches: 9. Germline V gene lookup returns CDR1 SGHTA and CDR2 FQGTGA. CDR3 length: 16 amino acids. CDR3 DNA: TGTGCCAGCAGCTCGAGTAGCACGGGAGGCTACAATGAGCAGTTCTTC. As protein: CASSSSSTGGYNEQFF.

The chain links TRBV14 to TRBJ1-2; possibly TRBD1 for D (5 bases). Trimming cost V 4 bases and J 3 bases, with 15 bases left between them. The CDR3 consists of 15 residues. The germline CDR1 and CDR2 sequences are SGHDN and FVKESK. In nucleotides, the CDR3 is TGTGCCAGCAGCCGACAGTATTTTTTTGACTATGGCTACACCTTC. This translates into CASSRQYFFDYGYTF.

The rearrangement joins TRBV9 to TRBJ2-1; D is perhaps TRBD2 (5 bases). This CDR3 comprises 12 residues. Deletions cut 4 bases from V and 7 bases from J, with 9 bases between. Germline V gene data show CDR1 as SGDLS and CDR2 as YYNGEE. The CDR3 is CASSPSGNEQFF. The DNA for the CDR3 is TGTGCCAGCAGCCCGAGCGGAAATGAGCAGTTCTTC.

The V gene is TRBV29-1, the J gene TRBJ1-1, with D maybe TRBD1 (5 bases). V shed 6 bases and J shed 2 bases, with 16 bases lying between them. The CDR3 extends over 14 amino acids. Germline V gene data show CDR1 as SQVTM and CDR2 as ANQGSEA. The CDR3 loop reads CSVDEQVYNTEAFF. The CDR3 DNA is TGCAGCGTGGACGAACAGGTATATAACACTGAAGCTTTCTTT.

V is TRBV5-6 and J is TRBJ2-1, with TRBD2 identical over 14 bases. The germline V gene has CDR1 SGHDT and CDR2 YYEEEE. This CDR3 is 15 amino acids long. The V gene end was trimmed by 4 bases and the J gene end by 6 bases; junction bases not matched to a gene: 3. CDR3 in amino acids: CASSVTSGRGNEQFF. In nucleotides, the CDR3 is TGTGCCAGCAGCGTGACTAGCGGGAGGGGCAATGAGCAGTTCTTC.

This sequence joins TRBV7-9 and TRBJ2-5; 11 nucleotides align to TRBD2. Trimming cost V 7 bases and J 7 bases; bases outside gene matches: 17. The CDR3 has 17 amino acids. CDR1 is SEHNR, CDR2 FQNEAQ, per germline (reference sequence). CDR3: CASTTDQLAGVGGTQYF. In DNA, the CDR3 is TGTGCCAGCACCACTGATCAACTAGCGGGGGTTGGCGGGACCCAGTACTTC.

V and J are TRBV15 and TRBJ2-1, with TRBD2 matching 11 bases. Germline-derived CDR1 and CDR2 are LNHNV and YYDKDF (reference sequence). V was pared by 0 bases and J by 15 bases, with 10 bases of the junction left unmatched. CDR3 length: 15 amino acids. The chain's CDR3 is CATSREGTTSGKRFF. CDR3 in DNA: TGTGCCACCAGCAGAGAGGGGACGACTAGCGGGAAGCGGTTCTTC.

The rearrangement joins TRBV7-3 to TRBJ1-1, with D maybe TRBD1 (6 bases). The V end lost 1 base, the J end lost 3 bases, and 15 bases lay between the germline ends. CDR1 and CDR2 (germline): SGHTA, FQGTGA. The CDR3 is made up of 16 amino acids. CDR3 sequence (DNA): TGTGCCAGCAGCTTAAAACCACTGGGGGCTGACACTGAAGCTTTCTTT. As protein: CASSLKPLGADTEAFF.

This rearrangement joins TRBV6-5 to TRBJ2-1; the match to TRBD2 covers 11 bases. Trimming cost V 6 bases and J 5 bases; bases outside gene matches: 3. Germline loops: CDR1 MNHEY, CDR2 SVGAGI. There are 14 residues in the CDR3. In DNA, the CDR3 is TGTGCCAGCAGCTCTAGCGGGGGGCACAATGAGCAGTTCTTC. It translates to CASSSSGGHNEQFF.

The chain is built from TRBV5-1 and TRBJ2-7; 10 nucleotides agree with TRBD1. With V trimmed by 3 bases and J by 4 bases, 10 bases remained unmatched. Germline V gene sequence: CDR1 SGHRS, CDR2 YFSETQ. There are 16 residues in the CDR3. The CDR3: CASSSPRQGALYEQYF. CDR3 sequence (DNA): TGCGCCAGCAGCTCCCCCAGACAGGGGGCTCTGTACGAGCAGTACTTC. The full variable domain, completed using reference TRBV5-1 and TRBJ2-7, is KAGVTQTPRYLIKTRGQQVTLSCSPISGHRSVSWYQQTPGQGLQFLFEYFSETQRNKGNFPGRFSGRQFSNSRSEMNVSTLELGDSALYLCASSSPRQGALYEQYFGPGTRLTVT.

CDR3 in amino acids: CSVEGTRGTDTQYF. Here the CDR3 DNA reads TGCAGCGTTGAGGGGACTAGGGGCACAGATACGCAGTATTTT. This chain joins TRBV29-1 and TRBJ2-3, with 8 bases fitting TRBD2. After removal of 3 bases from V and 1 base from J, the junction contained 3 bases not matched to a gene. CDR1 is SQVTM, CDR2 ANQGSEA, per germline. The CDR3 extends over 14 amino acids.

The CDR3 nucleotides are TGTGCCACGCTGGGCCCGCAAAACATTCAGTACTTC. Translating gives CATLGPQNIQYF. The gene calls are TRBV24-1 and TRBJ2-4; no clear D gene. The CDR3 consists of 12 residues. The germline gives CDR1 KGHDR, CDR2 SFDVKD. V lost 10 bases and J lost 5, with 11 bases in between.

V usage is TRBV19 and J usage is TRBJ2-1, with TRBD1 identical over 8 bases. Looked up from germline, CDR1 is LNHDA and CDR2 is SQIVND (reference sequence). The CDR3 loop spans 15 amino acids. V shed 6 bases and J 2 bases; nucleotides not matched to a gene: 6. CDR3 nucleotide sequence: TGTGCCAGTAGATCCCGGGACAGGACCTACAATGAGCAGTTCTTC. This translates into CASRSRDRTYNEQFF.

The chain recombines TRBV11-3 with TRBJ2-3; no clear D gene. The germline CDR1 and CDR2 sequences are SGHNT and YENEEA. Trimming took 3 bases from V and 2 from J, leaving 3 bases between them. This CDR3 is 12 amino acids long. The CDR3 coding sequence is TGTGCCAGCAGCTTTCACACAGATACGCAGTATTTT. This codes for CASSFHTDTQYF.

The CDR3 nucleotides read TGTGCCAGCAGCGGCGGTCTAGCGGGAGGGCCGGTTGAGCAGTTCTTC. Its protein product is CASSGGLAGGPVEQFF. V is TRBV9 and J is TRBJ2-1; 12 bases match TRBD2. Unmatched junction bases numbered 10, after V lost 3 bases and J lost 9 bases. There are 16 residues in the CDR3. CDR1 is SGDLS, CDR2 YYNGEE, per germline.

This clone was observed once. The CDR3 here is CASSKMRDTGELFF. DNA of the CDR3: TGTGCCAGCAGCAAAATGAGGGACACCGGGGAGCTGTTTTTT. The V call is TRBV21-1, the J call TRBJ2-2; TRBD2 is the table's D call and was not checked against the DNA. TRBV21-1 is a pseudogene segment. This CDR3 region has 14 residues.

In nucleotides, the CDR3 is TGTGCCAGCCGGGACAGCTCTGGAAACACCATATATTTT. Translating gives CASRDSSGNTIYF. V and J are TRBV7-3 and TRBJ1-3; TRBD1 matches at 7 bases. Germline loops: CDR1 SGHTA, CDR2 FQGTGA. The CDR3 totals 13 residues. The V segment lost 8 bases and the J segment 0 bases; nucleotides outside the gene matches: 1.

The chain employs TRBV5-4 and TRBJ2-1, with D possibly being TRBD2 (5 bases). The CDR3 length is 14 residues. Between the trimmed V and J ends, which lost 1 base and 15 bases, there was a span of 20 bases. Per germline, CDR1 SGHNT and CDR2 YYREEE (reference sequence). The CDR3 loop reads CASSLSLTYNEGFF. The CDR3 nucleotides read TGTGCCAGCAGCTTGAGCCTTACCTACAATGAGGGGTTCTTC.

V usage is TRBV30 and J usage is TRBJ2-5; 7 nucleotides align to TRBD1. The CDR3 spans 14 residues. Germline V lookup: CDR1 GTSNPN, CDR2 SVGIG (reference sequence). Germline trimming cut 0 bases from V and 4 bases from J; bases unmatched to any gene: 5. Here the CDR3 reads CAWSVETGPETQYF. In DNA, the CDR3 is TGTGCCTGGAGTGTAGAGACAGGGCCAGAGACCCAGTACTTC.

This clone was seen many times. The chain is built from TRBV7-8 and TRBJ2-3, with 11 bases lining up with TRBD2. V shed 5 bases and J 5 bases; nucleotides not matched to a gene: 6. This CDR3 is 15 amino acids long. The germline V gene has CDR1 SGHVS and CDR2 FQNEAQ. The CDR3 region has the DNA TGTGCCAGCAGCATGGGACTAGCGGTTCAAGATACGCAGTATTTT. Amino acids: CASSMGLAVQDTQYF.